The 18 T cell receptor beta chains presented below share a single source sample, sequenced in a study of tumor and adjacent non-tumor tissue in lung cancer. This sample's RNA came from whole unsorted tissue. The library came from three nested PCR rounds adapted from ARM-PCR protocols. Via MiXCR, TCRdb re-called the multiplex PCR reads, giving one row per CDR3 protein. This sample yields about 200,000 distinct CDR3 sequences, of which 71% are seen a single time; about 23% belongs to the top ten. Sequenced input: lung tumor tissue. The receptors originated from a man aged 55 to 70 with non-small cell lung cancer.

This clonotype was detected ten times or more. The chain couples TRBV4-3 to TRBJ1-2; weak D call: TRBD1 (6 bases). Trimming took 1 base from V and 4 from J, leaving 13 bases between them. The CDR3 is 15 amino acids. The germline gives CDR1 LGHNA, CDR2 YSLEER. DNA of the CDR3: TGCGCCAGCAGCCAAGCCTTTGGACAGAGCTATGGCTACACCTTC. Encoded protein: CASSQAFGQSYGYTF.

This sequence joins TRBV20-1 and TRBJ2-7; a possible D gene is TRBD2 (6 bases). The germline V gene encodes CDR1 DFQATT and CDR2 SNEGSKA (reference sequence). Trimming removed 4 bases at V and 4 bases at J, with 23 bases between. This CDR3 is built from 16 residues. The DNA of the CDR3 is TGCAGTGCTAACCAGCCGGGGGTCCCTTTTGGGTACGAGCAGTACTTC. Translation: CSANQPGVPFGYEQYF.

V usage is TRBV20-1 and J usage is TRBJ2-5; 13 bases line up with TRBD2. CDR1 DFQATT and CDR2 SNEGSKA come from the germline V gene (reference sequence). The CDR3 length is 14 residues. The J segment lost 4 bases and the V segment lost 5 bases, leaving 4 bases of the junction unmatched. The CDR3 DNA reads TGCAGTGCTCCAGGACTAGCGGGAGTAGAGACCCAGTACTTC. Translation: CSAPGLAGVETQYF.

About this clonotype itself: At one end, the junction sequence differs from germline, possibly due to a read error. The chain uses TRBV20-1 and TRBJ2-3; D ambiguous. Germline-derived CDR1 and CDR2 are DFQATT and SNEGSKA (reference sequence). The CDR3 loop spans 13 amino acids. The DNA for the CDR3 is TGCAGTGCCCCACACCAAGGCACAGATACGCAGTACTTT. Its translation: CSAPHQGTDTQYF.

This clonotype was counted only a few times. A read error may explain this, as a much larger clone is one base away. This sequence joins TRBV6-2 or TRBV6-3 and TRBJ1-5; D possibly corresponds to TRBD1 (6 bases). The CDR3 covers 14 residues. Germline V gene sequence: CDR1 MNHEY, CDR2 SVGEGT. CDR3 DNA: TGTGCCAGCAGTACACCTCAGGGGAATCAGTCCCAGCATTTT. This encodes CASSTPQGNQSQHF.

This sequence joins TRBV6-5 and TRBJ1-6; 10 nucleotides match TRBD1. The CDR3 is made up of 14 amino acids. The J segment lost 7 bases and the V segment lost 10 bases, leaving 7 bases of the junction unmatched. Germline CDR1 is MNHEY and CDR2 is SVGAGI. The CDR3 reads CAIRLGQGNSPLHF. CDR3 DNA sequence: TGTGCCATCAGATTGGGACAGGGGAATTCACCCCTCCACTTT.

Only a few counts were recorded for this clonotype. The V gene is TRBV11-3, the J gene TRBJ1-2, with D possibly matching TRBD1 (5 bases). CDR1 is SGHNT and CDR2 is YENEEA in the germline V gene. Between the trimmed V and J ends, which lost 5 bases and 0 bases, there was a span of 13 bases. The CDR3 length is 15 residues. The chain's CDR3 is CASSPTSGANYGYTF. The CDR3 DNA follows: TGTGCCAGCAGCCCGACCTCGGGGGCTAACTATGGCTACACCTTC.

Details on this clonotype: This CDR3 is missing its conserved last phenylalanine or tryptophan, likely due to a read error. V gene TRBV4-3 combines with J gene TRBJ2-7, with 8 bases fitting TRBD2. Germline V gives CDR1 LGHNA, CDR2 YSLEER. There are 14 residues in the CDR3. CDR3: CASSPKRGQPPQYL. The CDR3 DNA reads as TGTGCCAGCAGCCCCAAGCGGGGGCAGCCCCCGCAGTACCTC.

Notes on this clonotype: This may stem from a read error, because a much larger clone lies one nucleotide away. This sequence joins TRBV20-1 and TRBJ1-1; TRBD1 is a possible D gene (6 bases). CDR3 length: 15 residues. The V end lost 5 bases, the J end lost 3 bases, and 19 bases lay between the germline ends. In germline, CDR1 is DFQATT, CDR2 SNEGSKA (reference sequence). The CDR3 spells CSAGGNRDMYTEAFF. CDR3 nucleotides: TGCAGTGCTGGGGGAAACAGGGATATGTACACTGAAGCTTTCTTT.

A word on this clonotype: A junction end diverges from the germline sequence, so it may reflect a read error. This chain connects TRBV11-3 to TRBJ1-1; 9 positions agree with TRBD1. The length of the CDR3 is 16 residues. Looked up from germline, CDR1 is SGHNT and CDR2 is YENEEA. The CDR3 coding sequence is TGTGACAGCAGCTTAGAAGGGGACAGGGTGAACACTGAAGCTTTCTTT. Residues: CDSSLEGDRVNTEAFF.

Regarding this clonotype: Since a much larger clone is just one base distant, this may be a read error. The CDR3 bases are TGTGCCAGCAGCGTACAGGGTGTAGTTCGGGAAAAACTGTTTTTT. It is translated as CASSVQGVVREKLFF. The V gene is TRBV5-4, the J gene TRBJ1-4; tentatively, D is TRBD1 (6 bases). V lost 4 bases, J lost 8 bases, and 18 bases lay in between. This CDR3 has 15 amino acids. Germline CDR1 and CDR2: SGHNT and YYREEE (reference sequence).

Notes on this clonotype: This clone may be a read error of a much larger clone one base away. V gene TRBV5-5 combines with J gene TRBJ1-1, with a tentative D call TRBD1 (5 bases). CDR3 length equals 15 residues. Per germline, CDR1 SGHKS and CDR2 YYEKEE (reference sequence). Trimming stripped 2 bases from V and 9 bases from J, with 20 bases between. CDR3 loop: CASSLRVPEGNKAFF. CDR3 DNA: TGTGCCAGCAGCTTACGGGTGCCAGAGGGGAATAAAGCTTTCTTT.

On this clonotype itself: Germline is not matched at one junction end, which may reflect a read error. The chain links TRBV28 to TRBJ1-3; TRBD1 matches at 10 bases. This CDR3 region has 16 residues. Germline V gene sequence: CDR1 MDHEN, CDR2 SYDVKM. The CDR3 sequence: CASSSPGQGVVDTTYF. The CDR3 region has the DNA TGTGCCAGCAGTTCACCAGGACAGGGGGTGGTTGACACCACATATTTT.

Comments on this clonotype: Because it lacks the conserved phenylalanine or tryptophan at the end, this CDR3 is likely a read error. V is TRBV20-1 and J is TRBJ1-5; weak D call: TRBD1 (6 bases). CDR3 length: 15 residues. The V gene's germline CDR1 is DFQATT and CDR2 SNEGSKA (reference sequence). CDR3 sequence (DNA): TGCAGTAGCCGGAGGGCGGGACATAGCAATCAGCACCAGCATCTT. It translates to CSSRRAGHSNQHQHL.

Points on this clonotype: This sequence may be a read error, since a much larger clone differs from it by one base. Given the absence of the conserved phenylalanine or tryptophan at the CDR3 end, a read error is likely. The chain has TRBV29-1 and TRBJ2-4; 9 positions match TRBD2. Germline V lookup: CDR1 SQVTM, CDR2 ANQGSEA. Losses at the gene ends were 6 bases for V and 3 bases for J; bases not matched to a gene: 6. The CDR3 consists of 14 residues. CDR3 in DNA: TGCAGCGTCGCGGGGGGGCCTAACAAAAACATTCAGTACTTA. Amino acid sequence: CSVAGGPNKNIQYL.

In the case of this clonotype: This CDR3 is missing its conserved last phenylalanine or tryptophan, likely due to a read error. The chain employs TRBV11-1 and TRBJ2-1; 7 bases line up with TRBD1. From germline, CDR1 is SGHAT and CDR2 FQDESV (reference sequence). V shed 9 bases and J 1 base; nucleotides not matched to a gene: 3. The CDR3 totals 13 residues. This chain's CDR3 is CASSDRSYNEQFL. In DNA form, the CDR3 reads TGTGCCAGTTCGGACAGGTCCTACAATGAGCAGTTCTTA.

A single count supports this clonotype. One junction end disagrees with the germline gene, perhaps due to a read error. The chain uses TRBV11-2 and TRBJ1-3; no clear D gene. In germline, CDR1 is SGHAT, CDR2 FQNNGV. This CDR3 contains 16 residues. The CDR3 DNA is TGTGTCAGCACCCTAGAGGGATACCTCCCTGGAAATACCATATATTTT. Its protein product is CVSTLEGYLPGNTIYF.

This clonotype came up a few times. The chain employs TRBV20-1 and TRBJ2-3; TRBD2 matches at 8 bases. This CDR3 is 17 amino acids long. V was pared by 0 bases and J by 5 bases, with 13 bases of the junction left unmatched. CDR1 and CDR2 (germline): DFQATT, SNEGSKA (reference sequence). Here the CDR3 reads CSARDHDSGGPVDTQYF. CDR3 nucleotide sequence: TGCAGTGCTAGAGATCACGACTCGGGAGGGCCTGTAGATACGCAGTATTTT.